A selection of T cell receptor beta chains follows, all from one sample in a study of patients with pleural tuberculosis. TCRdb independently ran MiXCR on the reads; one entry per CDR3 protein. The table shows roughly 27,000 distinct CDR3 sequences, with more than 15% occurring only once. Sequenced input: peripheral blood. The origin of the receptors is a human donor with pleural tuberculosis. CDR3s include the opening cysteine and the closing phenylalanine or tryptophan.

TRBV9 CASSGPNTGELFF
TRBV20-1 CSAKPRSGRHYEQYF
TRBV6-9 CASTYEGGNTEAFF
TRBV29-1 CSAQLGTANEKLFF
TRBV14 CASSPFTGKGWTEAFF
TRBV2 CASSDLAGAYNEQFF
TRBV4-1 CASSQETGGNEKLFF
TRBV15 CSTSIGGGRGAETQYF
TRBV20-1 CSATSGGSTDTQYF
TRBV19 CANNWLKMNTEAFF
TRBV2 CASSESRQPYQPQHF
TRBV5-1 CASRFTQGNTEAFF
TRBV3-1 CSSSQETGWTFF
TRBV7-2 CASSPGCEQYF
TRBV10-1 CASSAGLRSYNEQFF
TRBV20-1 CSARRGAMNTEAFF
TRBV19 CSSSKSPPGTEAFF
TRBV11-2 CASSSRGTDDISYNEQFF
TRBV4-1 CASSRSGSEYEQDF
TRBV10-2 CATSSGPSYEQYF
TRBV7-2 CASSRDSSNTEAFF
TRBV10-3 CAIAVGAGGTEAFF
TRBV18 CASSPQTGLENTEAFF
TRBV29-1 CSASRTGGDEQYF
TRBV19 CASRGTTNTGELFF
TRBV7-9 CASGQSIDTQYF
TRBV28 CASGQGAVGELFF
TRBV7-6 CASSLGLAGDLTPSYNEQFF
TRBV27 CASSLGLAEPYEQYF
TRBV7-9 CASKREEWVDTQYF
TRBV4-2 CASGQAGGDTEAFF
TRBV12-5 CASGLQGYYGYTF
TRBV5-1 CASSLWGDSNQPQHF
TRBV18 CASSSFTFGREETQYF
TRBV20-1 CSARGGMNTEAFF
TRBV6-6 CASSYSSGGGTEAFF
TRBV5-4 CASSKVTGENSPLHF
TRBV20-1 CGAHRGVDGHTF
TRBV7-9 CASSLWTDTQYF
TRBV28 CASSFGVIEQYF
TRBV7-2 CASSYTGPADTQYF
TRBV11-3 CASSPGQGEAFF
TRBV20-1 CSATDRAIHSNQPQHF
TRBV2 CASRHGTASSGANVLTF
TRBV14 CASRFTGGAANEQFF
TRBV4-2 CASSQNRASGATDTQYF
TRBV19 CASSNSPAGQVGEQYF
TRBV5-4 CASNVQGNGNTIYF
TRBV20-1 CNARGGLRQVGTEAFF
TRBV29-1 CSHEEQYF
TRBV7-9 CASNLQGRETQYF
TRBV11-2 CASSLAREVLYEQYF
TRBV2 CASSSGVKDTQYF
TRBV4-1 CASSQDSQGWSYEQYF
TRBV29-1 CSVELTDLNEQFF
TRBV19 CPSIMSASNQPQHF
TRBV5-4 CASSLGAGVTNTEAFF
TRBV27 CASSYAGGQHF